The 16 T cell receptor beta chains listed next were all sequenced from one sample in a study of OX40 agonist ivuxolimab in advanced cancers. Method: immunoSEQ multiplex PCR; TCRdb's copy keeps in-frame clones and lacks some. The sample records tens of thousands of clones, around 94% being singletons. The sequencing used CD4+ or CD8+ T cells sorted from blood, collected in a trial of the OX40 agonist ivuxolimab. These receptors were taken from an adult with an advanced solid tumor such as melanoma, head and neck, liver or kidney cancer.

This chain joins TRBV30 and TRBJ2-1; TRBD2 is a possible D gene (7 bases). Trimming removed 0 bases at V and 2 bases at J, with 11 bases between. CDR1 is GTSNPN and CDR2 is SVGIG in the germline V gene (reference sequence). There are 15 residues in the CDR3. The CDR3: CAWSVGGGTYNEQFF. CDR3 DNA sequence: TGTGCCTGGAGTGTAGGGGGGGGGACCTACAATGAGCAGTTCTTC.

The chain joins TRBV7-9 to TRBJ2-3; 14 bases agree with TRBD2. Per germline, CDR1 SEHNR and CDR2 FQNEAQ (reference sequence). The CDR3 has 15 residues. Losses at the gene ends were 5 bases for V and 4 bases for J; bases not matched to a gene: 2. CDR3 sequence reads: CASSPGLAGADTQYF. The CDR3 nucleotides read TGTGCCAGCAGCCCGGGACTAGCGGGAGCAGATACGCAGTATTTT.

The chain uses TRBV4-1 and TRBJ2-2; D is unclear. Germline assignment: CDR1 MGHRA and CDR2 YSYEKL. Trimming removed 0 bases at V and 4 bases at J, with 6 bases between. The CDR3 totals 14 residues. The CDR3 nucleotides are TGCGCCAGCAGCCAAGAAGGGATCACCGGGGAGCTGTTTTTT. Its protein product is CASSQEGITGELFF.

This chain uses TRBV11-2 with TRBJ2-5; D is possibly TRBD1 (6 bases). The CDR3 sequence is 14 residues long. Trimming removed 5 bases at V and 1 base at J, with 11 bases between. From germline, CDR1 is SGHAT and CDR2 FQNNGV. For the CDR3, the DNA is TGTGCCAGCAGCCGTACGACAGGCCAAGAGACCCAGTACTTC. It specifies CASSRTTGQETQYF.

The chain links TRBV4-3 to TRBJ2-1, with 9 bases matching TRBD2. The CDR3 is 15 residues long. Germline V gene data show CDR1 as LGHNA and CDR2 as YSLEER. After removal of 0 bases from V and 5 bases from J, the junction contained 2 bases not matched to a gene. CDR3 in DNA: TGCGCCAGCAGCCAAGAGGGACTAGCTCACAATGAGCAGTTCTTC. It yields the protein CASSQEGLAHNEQFF.

The CDR3 sequence is CASSSPTGSYGYTF. In DNA form, the CDR3 reads TGTGCCAGCAGCTCCCCGACAGGGTCCTATGGCTACACCTTC. This rearrangement joins TRBV9 to TRBJ1-2; 7 bases match TRBD1. This CDR3 comprises 14 residues. Germline CDR1 and CDR2: SGDLS and YYNGEE. With V trimmed by 4 bases and J by 4 bases, 7 bases remained unmatched.

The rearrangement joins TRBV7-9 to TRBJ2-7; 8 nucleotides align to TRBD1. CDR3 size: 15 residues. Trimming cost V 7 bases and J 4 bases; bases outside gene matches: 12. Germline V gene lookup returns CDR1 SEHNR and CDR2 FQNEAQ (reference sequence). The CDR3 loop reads CASTRGQVAGYEQYF. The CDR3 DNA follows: TGTGCCAGCACCAGGGGACAGGTCGCTGGTTACGAGCAGTACTTC.

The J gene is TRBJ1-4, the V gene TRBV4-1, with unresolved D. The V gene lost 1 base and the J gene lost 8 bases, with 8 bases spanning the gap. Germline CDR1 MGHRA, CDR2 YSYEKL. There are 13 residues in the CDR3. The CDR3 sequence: CASSQVISEKLFF. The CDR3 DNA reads TGCGCCAGCAGCCAAGTTATTTCCGAAAAACTGTTTTTT.

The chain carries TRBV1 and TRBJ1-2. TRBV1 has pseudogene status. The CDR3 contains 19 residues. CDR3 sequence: CTSSQKGSKGRESNYGYTF. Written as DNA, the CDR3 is TGCACCAGCAGCCAAAAAGGCAGCAAGGGCAGGGAGTCGAACTATGGCTACACCTTC.

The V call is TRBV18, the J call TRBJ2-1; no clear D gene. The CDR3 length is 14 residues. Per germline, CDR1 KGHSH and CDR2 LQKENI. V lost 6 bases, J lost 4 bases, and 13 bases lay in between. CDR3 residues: CASSSDSGYNEQFF. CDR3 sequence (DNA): TGTGCCAGCTCCAGCGATTCGGGTTACAATGAGCAGTTCTTC.

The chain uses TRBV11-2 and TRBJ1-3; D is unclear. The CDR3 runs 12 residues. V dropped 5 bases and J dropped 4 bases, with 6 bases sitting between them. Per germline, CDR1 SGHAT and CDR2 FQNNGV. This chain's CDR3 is CASSLQGNTIYF. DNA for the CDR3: TGTGCCAGCAGCCTACAGGGAAACACCATATATTTT.

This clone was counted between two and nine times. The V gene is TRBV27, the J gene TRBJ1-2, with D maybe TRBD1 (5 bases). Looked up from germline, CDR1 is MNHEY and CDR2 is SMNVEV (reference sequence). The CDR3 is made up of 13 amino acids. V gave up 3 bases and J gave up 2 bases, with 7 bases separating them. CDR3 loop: CASSLGQNYGYTF. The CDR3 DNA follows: TGTGCCAGCAGTTTGGGGCAGAACTATGGCTACACCTTC.

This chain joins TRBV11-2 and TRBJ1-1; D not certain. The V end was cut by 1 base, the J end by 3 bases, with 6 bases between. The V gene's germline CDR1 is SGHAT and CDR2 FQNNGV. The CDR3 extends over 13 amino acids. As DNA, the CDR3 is TGTGCCAGCAGCTTAGTGGAGGACACTGAAGCTTTCTTT. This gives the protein CASSLVEDTEAFF.

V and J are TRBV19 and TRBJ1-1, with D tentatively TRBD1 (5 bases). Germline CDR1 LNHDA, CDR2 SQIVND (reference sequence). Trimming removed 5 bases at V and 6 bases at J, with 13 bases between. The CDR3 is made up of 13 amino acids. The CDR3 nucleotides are TGTGCCAGTAGTTCAAGCCTGGGGGCTGAAGCTTTCTTT. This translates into CASSSSLGAEAFF.

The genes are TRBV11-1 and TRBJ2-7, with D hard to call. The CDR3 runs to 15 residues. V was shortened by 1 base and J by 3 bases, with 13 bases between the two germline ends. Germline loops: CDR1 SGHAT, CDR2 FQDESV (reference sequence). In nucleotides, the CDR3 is TGTGCCAGCAGCTTAGAGGCCCCAAATTTCTACGAGCAGTACTTC. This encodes CASSLEAPNFYEQYF. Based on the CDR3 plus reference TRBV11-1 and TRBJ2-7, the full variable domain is EAEVAQSPRYKITEKSQAVAFWCDPISGHATLYWYRQILGQGPELLVQFQDESVVDDSQLPKDRFSAERLKGVDSTLKIQPAELGDSAMYLCASSLEAPNFYEQYFGPGTRLTVT.

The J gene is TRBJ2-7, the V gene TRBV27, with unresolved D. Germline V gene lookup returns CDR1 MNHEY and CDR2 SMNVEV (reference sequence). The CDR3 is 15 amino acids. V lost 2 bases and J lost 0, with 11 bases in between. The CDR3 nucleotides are TGTGCCAGCAGTTTAGGGCAGTGGAGCTCCTACGAGCAGTACTTC. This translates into CASSLGQWSSYEQYF.